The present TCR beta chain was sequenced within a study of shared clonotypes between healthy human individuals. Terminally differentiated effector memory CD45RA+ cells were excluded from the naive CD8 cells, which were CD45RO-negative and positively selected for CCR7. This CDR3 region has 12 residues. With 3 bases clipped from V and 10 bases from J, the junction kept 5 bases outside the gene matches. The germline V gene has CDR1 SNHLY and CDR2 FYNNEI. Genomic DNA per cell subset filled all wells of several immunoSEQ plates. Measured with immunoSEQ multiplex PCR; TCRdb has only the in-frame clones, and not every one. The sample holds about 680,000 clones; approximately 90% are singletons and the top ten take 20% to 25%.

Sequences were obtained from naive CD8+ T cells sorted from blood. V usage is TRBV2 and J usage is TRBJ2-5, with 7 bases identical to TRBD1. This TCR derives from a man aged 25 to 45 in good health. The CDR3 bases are TGTGCCAGCAGTGACCAGGGGGAAGGCCAGTACTTC. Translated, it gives CASSDQGEGQYF.